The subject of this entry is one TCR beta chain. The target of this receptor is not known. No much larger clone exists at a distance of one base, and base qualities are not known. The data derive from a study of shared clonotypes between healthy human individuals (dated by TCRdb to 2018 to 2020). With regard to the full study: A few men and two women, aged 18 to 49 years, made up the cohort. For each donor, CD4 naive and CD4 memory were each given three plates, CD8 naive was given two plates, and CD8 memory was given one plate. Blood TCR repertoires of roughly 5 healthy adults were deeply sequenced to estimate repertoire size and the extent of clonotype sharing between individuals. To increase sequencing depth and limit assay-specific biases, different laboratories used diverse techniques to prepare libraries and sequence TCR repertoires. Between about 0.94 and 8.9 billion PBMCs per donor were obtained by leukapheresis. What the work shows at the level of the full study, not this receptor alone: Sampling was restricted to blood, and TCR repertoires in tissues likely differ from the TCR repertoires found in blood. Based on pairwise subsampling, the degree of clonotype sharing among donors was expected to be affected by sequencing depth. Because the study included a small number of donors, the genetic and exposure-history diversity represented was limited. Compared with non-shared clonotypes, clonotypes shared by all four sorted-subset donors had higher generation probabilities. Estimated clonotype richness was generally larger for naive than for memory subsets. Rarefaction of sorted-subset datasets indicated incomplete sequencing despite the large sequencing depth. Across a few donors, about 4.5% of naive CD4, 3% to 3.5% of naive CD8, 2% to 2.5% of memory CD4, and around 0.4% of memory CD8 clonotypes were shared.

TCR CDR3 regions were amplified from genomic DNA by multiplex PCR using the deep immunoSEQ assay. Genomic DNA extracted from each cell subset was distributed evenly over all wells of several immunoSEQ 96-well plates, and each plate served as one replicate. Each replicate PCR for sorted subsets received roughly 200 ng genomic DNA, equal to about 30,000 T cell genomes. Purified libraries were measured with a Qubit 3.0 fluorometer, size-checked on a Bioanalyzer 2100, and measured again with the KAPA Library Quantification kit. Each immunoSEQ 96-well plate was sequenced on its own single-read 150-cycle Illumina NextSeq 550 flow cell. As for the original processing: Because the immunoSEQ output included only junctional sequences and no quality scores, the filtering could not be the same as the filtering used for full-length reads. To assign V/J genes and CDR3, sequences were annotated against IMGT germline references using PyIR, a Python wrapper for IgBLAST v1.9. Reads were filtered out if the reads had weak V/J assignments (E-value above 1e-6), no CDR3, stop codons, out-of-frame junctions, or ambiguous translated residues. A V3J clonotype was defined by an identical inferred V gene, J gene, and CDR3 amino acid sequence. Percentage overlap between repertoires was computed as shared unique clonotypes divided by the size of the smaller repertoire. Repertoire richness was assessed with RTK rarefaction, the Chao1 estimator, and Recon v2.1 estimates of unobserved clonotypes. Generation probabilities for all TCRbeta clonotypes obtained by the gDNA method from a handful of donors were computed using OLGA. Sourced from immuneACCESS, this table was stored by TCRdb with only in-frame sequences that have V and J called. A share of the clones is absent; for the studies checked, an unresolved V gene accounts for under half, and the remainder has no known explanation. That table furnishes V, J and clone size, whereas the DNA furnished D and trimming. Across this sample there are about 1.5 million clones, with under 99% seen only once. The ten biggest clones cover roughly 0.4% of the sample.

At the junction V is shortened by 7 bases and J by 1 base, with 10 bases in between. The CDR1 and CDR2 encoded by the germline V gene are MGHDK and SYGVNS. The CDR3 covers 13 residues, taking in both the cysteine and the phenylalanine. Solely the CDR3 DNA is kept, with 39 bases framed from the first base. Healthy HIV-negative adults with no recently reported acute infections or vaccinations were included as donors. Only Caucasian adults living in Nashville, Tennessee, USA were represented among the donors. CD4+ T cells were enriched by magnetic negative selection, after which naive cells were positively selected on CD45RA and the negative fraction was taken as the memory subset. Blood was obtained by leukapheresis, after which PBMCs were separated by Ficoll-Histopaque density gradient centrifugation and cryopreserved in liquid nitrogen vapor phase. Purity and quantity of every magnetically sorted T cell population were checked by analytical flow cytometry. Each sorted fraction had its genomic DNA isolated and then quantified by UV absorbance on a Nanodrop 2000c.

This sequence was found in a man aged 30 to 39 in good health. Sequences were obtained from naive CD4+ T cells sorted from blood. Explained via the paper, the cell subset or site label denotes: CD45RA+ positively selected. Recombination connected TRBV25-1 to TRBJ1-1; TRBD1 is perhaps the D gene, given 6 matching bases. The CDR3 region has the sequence CASTGQANTEAFF. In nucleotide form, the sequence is TGTGCCAGCACGGGACAAGCGAACACTGAAGCTTTCTTT.